This T cell receptor (beta chain) came from a study of blood T cell repertoires in COVID-19. About the study: PBMCs, B-cell-depleted T cells, or T cells were the source of the cDNA or gDNA that made up the material.

In the study's own analysis: Estimated nucleated cell counts came from reference gene primer amplification. Produced via immunoSEQ multiplex PCR; TCRdb's table is partial and in-frame only. V, J and clone size are taken as reported in that table, and D and trimming were inferred from the DNA itself. The sample carries approximately 230,000 clones, 80% to 90% recorded once. The CDR3 consists of 13 residues. Trimming removed 4 bases from V and 3 bases from J, with 9 bases in between. Germline CDR1 SEHNR, CDR2 FQNEAQ (reference sequence). The clonotype was recovered from a man aged 25-45 years who had recovered from COVID-19. The chain is built from TRBV7-9 and TRBJ2-5; D is unresolved. The material sequenced was peripheral blood. The CDR3 DNA sequence: TGTGCCAGCAGCTCCCTTGTTGAAGAGACCCAGTACTTC. Its translation: CASSSLVEETQYF.